Below, 29 T cell receptor beta chains from the same sample are listed, as sequenced in a study of PD-1 blockade in mismatch repair-deficient tumors. The method was immunoSEQ multiplex PCR; TCRdb's version includes in-frame clones alone and lacks a portion of them. The sample contains about 120,000 clones, roughly 90% of which appear only once. The sample consisted of peripheral blood, taken approximately 69 weeks after starting pembrolizumab. The receptors shown here come from an adult with mismatch repair-deficient cancer.

The J gene is TRBJ2-5, the V gene TRBV28; D is tentatively TRBD1 or TRBD2 (5 bases each). Trimming removed 3 bases at V and 2 bases at J, with 10 bases between. This CDR3 contains 14 residues. The germline V gene has CDR1 MDHEN and CDR2 SYDVKM. As DNA, the CDR3 is TGTGCCAGCAGTTTGTTGGGGGAACAAGAGACCCAGTACTTC. Residues: CASSLLGEQETQYF.

The chain has TRBV9 and TRBJ2-3; TRBD2 agrees at 9 bases. Germline lookup yields CDR1 SGDLS and CDR2 YYNGEE. The CDR3 covers 16 residues. Germline trimming cut 0 bases from V and 0 bases from J; bases unmatched to any gene: 2. The CDR3 DNA is TGTGCCAGCAGCGTAGGTAGCGGGAGTAGCACAGATACGCAGTATTTT. This gives the protein CASSVGSGSSTDTQYF.

CDR3 region: CASSWQGGEQYF. Here the CDR3 DNA reads TGTGCCAGCAGCTGGCAAGGGGGCGAGCAGTACTTC. This sequence joins TRBV11-3 and TRBJ2-7; D perhaps matches TRBD1 (6 bases). V was shortened by 4 bases and J by 6 bases, with 10 bases between the two germline ends. The CDR3 is 12 amino acids. Germline values: CDR1 SGHNT, CDR2 YENEEA. Together with reference TRBV11-3 and TRBJ2-7, the CDR3 gives the full variable domain: EAGVVQSPRYKIIEKKQPVAFWCNPISGHNTLYWYLQNLGQGPELLIRYENEEAVDDSQLPKDRFSAERLKGVDSTLKIQPAELGDSAVYLCASSWQGGEQYFGPGTRLTVT.

The V call is TRBV13, the J call TRBJ2-7, with TRBD2 matching 8 bases. The CDR3 contains 13 residues. The J segment lost 2 bases and the V segment lost 4 bases, leaving 1 base of the junction unmatched. CDR1 is PRHDT, CDR2 FYEKMQ, per germline (reference sequence). The CDR3 DNA sequence: TGTGCCAGCAGCTCCGGGGGGGCCTACGAGCAGTACTTC. Protein sequence: CASSSGGAYEQYF.

Only one count was recorded for this clone. The chain couples TRBV5-6 to TRBJ2-7; D may be TRBD2 (7 bases). The CDR3 sequence is 13 residues long. V was clipped by 4 bases and J by 2 bases, with 10 bases between them. From germline, CDR1 is SGHDT and CDR2 YYEEEE. The CDR3 nucleotides read TGTGCCAGCAGCGTGGGGGGGCCCTACGAGCAGTACTTC. As protein: CASSVGGPYEQYF.

The J gene is TRBJ1-3, the V gene TRBV6-5; the D is unclear. Per germline, CDR1 MNHEY and CDR2 SVGAGI. The CDR3 is 15 amino acids. V lost 0 bases to trimming and J lost 2 bases, with 8 bases between them. The CDR3 DNA reads TGTGCCAGCAGTTACTCCCCTCTCACTGGAAACACCATATATTTT. It codes for CASSYSPLTGNTIYF.

This clone was seen a handful of times. CDR3 nucleotides: TGTGCCAGCAGTTTGCTCCAGGCGGCCTACGAGCAGTACTTC. Its translation is CASSLLQAAYEQYF. The chain joins TRBV28 to TRBJ2-7; D is undetermined. With 3 bases removed from V and 2 bases from J, the gap between germline ends came to 11 bases. Germline CDR1 and CDR2: MDHEN and SYDVKM. The CDR3 consists of 14 residues.

This clone was counted a single time. The chain has TRBV9 and TRBJ2-3, with D perhaps assigned TRBD1 or TRBD2 (5 bases each). V shed 3 bases and J shed 3 bases, with 20 bases lying between them. The CDR3 totals 17 residues. The V gene's germline CDR1 is SGDLS and CDR2 YYNGEE. The CDR3 loop reads CASSGATRGGNTDTQYF. The CDR3, as DNA: TGTGCCAGCAGCGGAGCTACTCGGGGCGGCAATACAGATACGCAGTATTTT.

V is TRBV29-1 and J is TRBJ2-3; 9 positions agree with TRBD2. J gave up 0 bases and V 7 bases, and 14 bases lay outside the gene matches. Germline CDR1 SQVTM, CDR2 ANQGSEA. CDR3 size: 17 residues. The chain's CDR3 is CSADPTSGSPSTDTQYF. The CDR3 coding sequence is TGCAGCGCGGACCCGACTAGCGGATCTCCTAGCACAGATACGCAGTATTTT.

The chain couples TRBV10-2 to TRBJ2-1; 9 bases fit TRBD1. The germline V gene has CDR1 WSHSY and CDR2 SAAADI. The CDR3 contains 14 residues. Germline trimming cut 8 bases from V and 1 base from J; bases unmatched to any gene: 3. In DNA, the CDR3 is TGCGCCAGCGAGGACAGGGGTTCCTACAATGAGCAGTTCTTC. Translated: CASEDRGSYNEQFF.

The table lists this clone with a few counts. The rearrangement joins TRBV2 to TRBJ2-7; 10 bases are a match to TRBD2. Germline V gene lookup returns CDR1 SNHLY and CDR2 FYNNEI. The J segment lost 4 bases and the V segment lost 4 bases, leaving 4 bases of the junction unmatched. This CDR3 region has 14 residues. CDR3 sequence (DNA): TGTGCCAGCAGTGGGGCTAGCGGGAGTTACGAGCAGTACTTC. Amino acid sequence: CASSGASGSYEQYF. Drawing the rest from reference TRBV2 and TRBJ2-7, the complete variable domain is EPEVTQTPSHQVTQMGQEVILRCVPISNHLYFYWYRQILGQKVEFLVSFYNNEISEKSEIFDDQFSVERPDGSNFTLKIRSTKLEDSAMYFCASSGASGSYEQYFGPGTRLTVT.

The V call is TRBV4-3, the J call TRBJ2-7; unclear D gene. The CDR3 is 14 amino acids. V lost 0 bases and J lost 2, with 8 bases in between. The germline V gene encodes CDR1 LGHNA and CDR2 YSLEER. CDR3 region: CASSQEPQTYEQYF. The CDR3 DNA follows: TGCGCCAGCAGCCAAGAGCCCCAGACCTACGAGCAGTACTTC.

This clone has a single count. The chain's CDR3 is CASSELVWETQYF. The CDR3 DNA is TGTGCCAGCAGTGAACTTGTCTGGGAGACCCAGTACTTC. The chain combines TRBV6-1 with TRBJ2-5; D remains unclear. The CDR3 consists of 13 residues. Germline-derived CDR1 and CDR2 are MNHNS and SASEGT. The germline V and J ends were trimmed by 2 bases and 5 bases, with 9 bases remaining between them.

The gene calls are TRBV27 and TRBJ2-1; D uncertain. The V end lost 3 bases, the J end lost 0 bases, and 12 bases lay between the germline ends. The CDR3 loop spans 16 amino acids. Germline V gene data show CDR1 as MNHEY and CDR2 as SMNVEV (reference sequence). DNA for the CDR3: TGTGCCAGCAGTTTGAACCTCGAGAGCTCCTACAATGAGCAGTTCTTC. It specifies CASSLNLESSYNEQFF.

The chain recombines TRBV28 with TRBJ2-7; 9 bases agree with TRBD1. The CDR3 length is 14 residues. V lost 7 bases, J lost 2 bases, and 6 bases stayed unmatched. CDR1 and CDR2 (germline): MDHEN, SYDVKM. The CDR3 spells CASNKNRGPYEQYF. In nucleotides, the CDR3 is TGTGCCAGCAATAAAAACAGGGGGCCCTACGAGCAGTACTTC.

V usage is TRBV5-8 and J usage is TRBJ2-7; tentatively, D is TRBD1 (5 bases). The CDR3 covers 15 residues. Between the trimmed V and J ends, which lost 0 bases and 5 bases, there was a span of 15 bases. Germline CDR1 is SGHTS and CDR2 is YDEGEE. The CDR3 region is CASSLAGRDVNEQYF. CDR3 DNA: TGTGCCAGCAGCTTGGCAGGGCGTGATGTCAACGAGCAGTACTTC. Complete variable domain (other parts from reference TRBV5-8 and TRBJ2-7): EAGVTQSPTHLIKTRGQQATLRCSPISGHTSVYWYQQALGLGLQFLLWYDEGEERNRGNFPPRFSGRQFPNYSSELNVNALELEDSALYLCASSLAGRDVNEQYFGPGTRLTVT.

This clone was counted a few times. V and J are TRBV4-1 and TRBJ2-2, with D unresolved. CDR1 MGHRA and CDR2 YSYEKL come from the germline V gene. This CDR3 region has 13 residues. Trimming pared 1 base from V and 6 bases from J, leaving 6 bases between. CDR3 sequence: CASSQAGPGELFF. The DNA for the CDR3 is TGCGCCAGCAGCCAAGCAGGTCCCGGGGAGCTGTTTTTT.

The chain links TRBV7-8 to TRBJ2-5; D gene unclear. The CDR3 runs 11 residues. V shed 5 bases and J shed 8 bases, with 9 bases lying between them. Germline lookup yields CDR1 SGHVS and CDR2 FQNEAQ. The CDR3: CASSVLSTQYF. Here the CDR3 DNA reads TGTGCCAGCAGCGTGCTATCCACCCAGTACTTC.

The chain joins TRBV13 to TRBJ2-7; TRBD2 might be the D (5 bases). Germline CDR1 is PRHDT and CDR2 is FYEKMQ (reference sequence). CDR3 length: 11 residues. The ends were cut back, 3 bases at V and 6 bases at J, with 6 bases in the middle. CDR3 bases: TGTGCCAGCAGCTTGGCGGGCGAGCAGTACTTC. Residues: CASSLAGEQYF. Full variable domain (missing parts from reference TRBV13 and TRBJ2-7): AAGVIQSPRHLIKEKRETATLKCYPIPRHDTVYWYQQGPGQDPQFLISFYEKMQSDKGSIPDRFSAQQFSDYHSELNMSSLELGDSALYFCASSLAGEQYFGPGTRLTVT.

This clone was observed once. The CDR3 region is CASSVTGTGLDNEQFF. The CDR3 nucleotides are TGTGCCAGCAGTGTAACCGGGACAGGGCTCGACAATGAGCAGTTCTTC. The genes are TRBV28 and TRBJ2-1; 9 positions agree with TRBD1. Trimming took 5 bases from V and 5 from J; bases not matched to a gene: 10. The CDR3 runs 16 residues. Germline CDR1 and CDR2: MDHEN and SYDVKM.

The rearrangement joins TRBV7-2 to TRBJ2-7; D gene ambiguous. The V end lost 4 bases, the J end lost 5 bases, and 15 bases lay between the germline ends. Germline values: CDR1 SGHTA, CDR2 FQGNSA. The CDR3 totals 14 residues. CDR3: CASSSWGISDEQYF. In DNA form, the CDR3 reads TGTGCCAGCAGCTCCTGGGGTATATCGGACGAGCAGTACTTC.

This chain uses TRBV7-9 with TRBJ2-5; D is possibly TRBD1 or TRBD2 (6 bases each). The ends were cut back, 4 bases at V and 4 bases at J, with 19 bases in the middle. The CDR3 length is 16 residues. The germline V gene has CDR1 SEHNR and CDR2 FQNEAQ (reference sequence). The CDR3, as DNA: TGTGCCAGCAGCTCTACCGGGGGCAGGGATCCAGAGACCCAGTACTTC. The encoded protein is CASSSTGGRDPETQYF. Filled out from reference TRBV7-9 and TRBJ2-5, the complete variable domain reads DTGVSQNPRHKITKRGQNVTFRCDPISEHNRLYWYRQTLGQGPEFLTYFQNEAQLEKSRLLSDRFSAERPKGSFSTLEIQRTEQGDSAMYLCASSSTGGRDPETQYFGPGTRLLVL.

This chain links TRBV30 with TRBJ2-1; 16 bases match TRBD2. CDR1 and CDR2 from the germline V gene are GTSNPN and SVGIG (reference sequence). Trimming cost V 0 bases and J 9 bases; bases outside gene matches: 14. The length of the CDR3 is 19 residues. The CDR3 DNA reads TGTGCCTGGAGTGTACCCCCGCCGGGACTAGCGGGAGGGCGAATTGAGCAGTTCTTC. Its protein is CAWSVPPPGLAGGRIEQFF. The variable domain in full, completed from reference TRBV30 and TRBJ2-1, reads SQTIHQWPATLVQPVGSPLSLECTVEGTSNPNLYWYRQAAGRGLQLLFYSVGIGQISSEVPQNLSASRPQDRQFILSSKKLLLSDSGFYLCAWSVPPPGLAGGRIEQFFGPGTRLTVL.

CDR3 sequence: CASSTDNEQFF. As DNA, the CDR3 is TGTGCCAGCTCAACGGACAATGAGCAGTTCTTC. The gene calls are TRBV18 and TRBJ2-1, with no clear D. The CDR3 contains 11 residues. The germline V and J ends were trimmed by 5 bases and 5 bases, with 4 bases remaining between them. From germline, CDR1 is KGHSH and CDR2 LQKENI.

The chain is built from TRBV5-1 and TRBJ2-1; 10 bases fit TRBD1. V lost 0 bases to trimming and J lost 9 bases; unmatched junction nucleotides: 15. Germline V gene data show CDR1 as SGHRS and CDR2 as YFSETQ. The CDR3 length is 18 residues. In DNA, the CDR3 is TGCGCCAGCAGCTTGGTTGGGACAGGGGTAATACGGATCGGTGAGCAGTTCTTC. Its translation: CASSLVGTGVIRIGEQFF.

The chain employs TRBV9 and TRBJ2-7, with a tentative D call TRBD2 (6 bases). The CDR3 has 14 amino acids. CDR1 is SGDLS, CDR2 YYNGEE, per germline. Trimming left V 0 bases short and J 5 bases short, with 12 bases between. The CDR3: CASSVEGLLDEQYF. In DNA, the CDR3 is TGTGCCAGCAGCGTAGAGGGACTCTTGGACGAGCAGTACTTC.

The rearrangement links TRBV2 to TRBJ2-7, with 7 bases aligning to TRBD1. Trimming took 6 bases from V and 3 from J; bases not matched to a gene: 2. This CDR3 has 12 residues. Per germline, CDR1 SNHLY and CDR2 FYNNEI. The CDR3 sequence: CASRGGFYEQYF. The CDR3 nucleotides read TGTGCCAGCAGAGGGGGCTTCTACGAGCAGTACTTC.

The CDR3 sequence is CASSQTGAPFAGELFF. The CDR3 bases are TGTGCCAGCAGCCAAACTGGGGCCCCGTTTGCCGGGGAGCTGTTTTTT. This chain links TRBV11-2 with TRBJ2-2; TRBD1 might be the D (5 bases). V was shortened by 5 bases and J by 6 bases, with 19 bases between the two germline ends. The CDR3 is made up of 16 amino acids. From germline, CDR1 is SGHAT and CDR2 FQNNGV.

This clone turned up a few times. The DNA for the CDR3 is TGTGCCAGCAGCTTAGGAGCGGGAGGGGGAGAGACCCAGTACTTC. This codes for CASSLGAGGGETQYF. The chain recombines TRBV11-2 with TRBJ2-5, with TRBD2 matching over 10 bases. The ends lost 1 base at V and 4 bases at J; junction bases unmatched: 3. Per germline, CDR1 SGHAT and CDR2 FQNNGV. The CDR3 loop spans 15 amino acids.